These 27 T cell receptor beta chains originate from one sample sequenced in a study of T cell changes during pregnancy in multiple sclerosis. Profiling relied on immunoSEQ multiplex PCR, and the TCRdb table lists in-frame clones only, not all of them. The sample yields about 50,000 clones, roughly nine tenths seen once. The sequenced sample was CD8+ T cells from peripheral blood mononuclear cells, obtained after pregnancy. Source of these receptors: a female donor with multiple sclerosis, enrolled in a pregnancy study.

The chain combines TRBV19 with TRBJ2-7, with 9 bases fitting TRBD1. Germline CDR1 and CDR2: LNHDA and SQIVND (reference sequence). The CDR3 loop spans 14 amino acids. V lost 5 bases and J lost 3; bases outside the gene matches: 5. Here the CDR3 reads CASSFTGGVYEQYF. The DNA of the CDR3 is TGTGCCAGTAGTTTCACAGGGGGCGTCTACGAGCAGTACTTC.

This clone was counted a single time. The J gene is TRBJ1-1, the V gene TRBV19; no reliable D call. The CDR3 runs to 15 residues. Germline-derived CDR1 and CDR2 are LNHDA and SQIVND (reference sequence). The V and J ends lost 5 bases and 3 bases respectively, with 16 bases between them. The CDR3 region has the DNA TGTGCCAGTAGTCTCACCGGGCGCGGGGACACTGAAGCTTTCTTT. Translated, it gives CASSLTGRGDTEAFF.

This clone was seen a few times. The rearrangement joins TRBV6-1 to TRBJ2-7; tentatively, D is TRBD1 (5 bases). Per the germline V gene, CDR1 is MNHNS and CDR2 is SASEGT. The CDR3 is 17 residues long. Trimming shortened V by 0 bases and J by 8 bases, and 23 bases separated the two germline ends. In DNA, the CDR3 is TGTGCCAGCAGTGAAGCCAATTTTGCACAGGTCGGCGCCAAGCAGTACTTC. This codes for CASSEANFAQVGAKQYF.

CDR3 in amino acids: CASTAGGSNQPQHF. CDR3 nucleotide sequence: TGTGCCAGCACCGCAGGGGGCAGTAATCAGCCCCAGCATTTT. The chain couples TRBV7-9 to TRBJ1-5, with 8 bases that match TRBD1. The CDR3 covers 14 residues. Germline values: CDR1 SEHNR, CDR2 FQNEAQ (reference sequence). V lost 7 bases, J lost 4 bases, and 6 bases stayed unmatched.

V is TRBV4-1 and J is TRBJ2-1; D unresolved. Per the germline V gene, CDR1 is MGHRA and CDR2 is YSYEKL. CDR3 length: 13 residues. The V end was cut by 1 base, the J end by 7 bases, with 8 bases between. As DNA, the CDR3 is TGCGCCAGCAGCCAAGGTATCGAGAATGAGCAGTTCTTC. The encoded protein is CASSQGIENEQFF.

This chain joins TRBV14 and TRBJ1-1; D perhaps matches TRBD1 (6 bases). The germline V gene has CDR1 SGHDN and CDR2 FVKESK. The V end lost 4 bases, the J end lost 7 bases, and 10 bases lay between the germline ends. The CDR3 covers 12 residues. This CDR3 is CASSRRGGEAFF. The CDR3 nucleotides read TGTGCCAGCAGCCGGAGGGGGGGTGAAGCTTTCTTT. The full variable domain, completed using reference TRBV14 and TRBJ1-1, is EAGVTQFPSHSVIEKGQTVTLRCDPISGHDNLYWYRRVMGKEIKFLLHFVKESKQDESGMPNNRFLAERTGGTYSTLKVQPAELEDSGVYFCASSRRGGEAFFGQGTRLTVV.

This CDR3 is CASSPGQSVTEAFF. DNA for the CDR3: TGTGCCAGCAGCCCGGGACAGTCTGTCACTGAAGCTTTCTTT. The chain employs TRBV11-1 and TRBJ1-1, with TRBD1 matching over 7 bases. CDR1 SGHAT and CDR2 FQDESV come from the germline V gene (reference sequence). The ends lost 5 bases at V and 4 bases at J; junction bases unmatched: 7. The CDR3 is 14 amino acids.

The rearrangement joins TRBV5-6 to TRBJ2-1; 16 bases align to TRBD2. V was clipped by 5 bases and J by 10 bases; unmatched bases: 6. This CDR3 comprises 15 residues. Germline CDR1 and CDR2: SGHDT and YYEEEE. The CDR3 DNA reads as TGTGCCAGCAGTTATGGGACTAGCGGGGGGGCGGAGCAGTTCTTC. Protein sequence: CASSYGTSGGAEQFF.

This clone was detected once. This chain joins TRBV11-2 and TRBJ2-7; D not resolved. V was trimmed by 0 bases and J by 0 bases, leaving 9 bases between them. The germline gives CDR1 SGHAT, CDR2 FQNNGV. This CDR3 is built from 15 residues. The CDR3 DNA sequence: TGTGCCAGCAGCTTAGAAGCGCAGAGCTCCTACGAGCAGTACTTC. It yields the protein CASSLEAQSSYEQYF.

The chain is built from TRBV11-1 and TRBJ2-3, with 7 bases aligning to TRBD1. Germline loops: CDR1 SGHAT, CDR2 FQDESV (reference sequence). V lost 3 bases, J lost 4 bases, and 10 bases stayed unmatched. There are 16 residues in the CDR3. In nucleotides, the CDR3 is TGTGCCAGCAGCTTTTTAACAGGGGCGCGCGCAGATACGCAGTATTTT. Protein: CASSFLTGARADTQYF.

This clone was detected only once. The chain is built from TRBV6-1 and TRBJ2-1; maybe TRBD2 (5 bases). Trimming left V 6 bases short and J 3 bases short, with 9 bases between. Germline loops: CDR1 MNHNS, CDR2 SASEGT. The CDR3 is made up of 13 amino acids. This chain's CDR3 is CASRETSYNEQFF. The DNA for the CDR3 is TGTGCCAGCAGGGAAACTAGCTACAATGAGCAGTTCTTC.

The chain carries TRBV27 and TRBJ2-3; 9 nucleotides agree with TRBD2. CDR1 and CDR2 (germline): MNHEY, SMNVEV (reference sequence). This CDR3 comprises 15 residues. J was trimmed by 6 bases and V by 3 bases; bases with no gene match: 7. The chain's CDR3 is CASSFGAGGLDTQYF. CDR3 sequence (DNA): TGTGCCAGCAGTTTTGGCGCGGGGGGGCTTGATACGCAGTATTTT.

The chain joins TRBV11-2 to TRBJ2-5; 8 bases are a match to TRBD2. From germline, CDR1 is SGHAT and CDR2 FQNNGV. J gave up 4 bases and V 1 base, and 11 bases lay outside the gene matches. This CDR3 has 17 amino acids. The CDR3 reads CASSLGPGLVARETQYF. CDR3 DNA: TGTGCCAGCAGCTTAGGCCCGGGACTAGTGGCGAGAGAGACCCAGTACTTC.

The chain couples TRBV13 to TRBJ1-2; 9 nucleotides match TRBD1. The CDR3 runs to 13 residues. The germline V gene encodes CDR1 PRHDT and CDR2 FYEKMQ (reference sequence). The V segment lost 6 bases and the J segment 7 bases; nucleotides outside the gene matches: 6. The CDR3 DNA follows: TGTGCCAGCAGAGGACAGGGGCAATTTGGCTACACCTTC. Translated: CASRGQGQFGYTF.

The chain recombines TRBV4-1 with TRBJ2-3; 13 nucleotides agree with TRBD2. The CDR3 totals 16 residues. With V trimmed by 4 bases and J by 3 bases, 4 bases remained unmatched. The germline V gene encodes CDR1 MGHRA and CDR2 YSYEKL. CDR3 sequence: CASSLTSGGATDTQYF. Written as DNA, the CDR3 is TGCGCCAGCAGCCTCACTAGCGGGGGGGCGACAGATACGCAGTATTTT.

This clone was counted a single time. The chain is built from TRBV7-9 and TRBJ2-7, with D possibly TRBD1 on 6 matching bases. In germline, CDR1 is SEHNR, CDR2 FQNEAQ (reference sequence). CDR3 size: 13 residues. V was pared by 5 bases and J by 2 bases, with 10 bases between. CDR3 sequence: CASSPWDTYEQYF. In nucleotides, the CDR3 is TGTGCCAGCAGCCCATGGGACACCTACGAGCAGTACTTC.

In DNA form, the CDR3 reads TGTGCCAGCCTAACCGCGGGGCTGCAGTTCTTC. Protein product: CASLTAGLQFF. J is TRBJ2-1 and V is TRBV6-5; maybe TRBD2 (6 bases). V lost 8 bases and J 12 bases, leaving 14 bases between the germline ends. The germline V gene encodes CDR1 MNHEY and CDR2 SVGAGI. The CDR3 is 11 residues long.

The CDR3: CASSPPRDRTGELFF. The CDR3 DNA reads TGTGCCAGCTCACCACCCAGGGATCGTACCGGGGAGCTGTTTTTT. The J gene is TRBJ2-2, the V gene TRBV18; weak D call: TRBD1 (5 bases). The CDR3 loop spans 15 amino acids. Germline V gene data show CDR1 as KGHSH and CDR2 as LQKENI. The ends were cut back, 0 bases at V and 5 bases at J, with 10 bases in the middle.

The V and J genes are TRBV19 and TRBJ1-1, with a weak D call TRBD1 (6 bases). In germline, CDR1 is LNHDA, CDR2 SQIVND (reference sequence). The CDR3 totals 14 residues. Trimming stripped 4 bases from V and 0 bases from J, with 9 bases between. The CDR3 sequence is CASSTTGLNTEAFF. CDR3 bases: TGTGCCAGTAGTACGACAGGATTGAACACTGAAGCTTTCTTT.

This clone appeared a single time. V gene TRBV19 combines with J gene TRBJ1-2; 10 bases fit TRBD1. The germline CDR1 and CDR2 sequences are LNHDA and SQIVND (reference sequence). The CDR3 loop spans 17 amino acids. V lost 4 bases and J lost 1; bases outside the gene matches: 9. The CDR3 protein is CASSTMGQGTSNYGYTF. The CDR3 nucleotides read TGTGCCAGTAGTACTATGGGACAGGGGACCAGTAACTATGGCTACACCTTC.

The chain combines TRBV7-9 with TRBJ2-7; possible D gene TRBD1, 6 bases. CDR3 size: 14 residues. Germline V gene sequence: CDR1 SEHNR, CDR2 FQNEAQ (reference sequence). Trimming cost V 3 bases and J 0 bases, with 9 bases left between them. CDR3 DNA sequence: TGTGCCAGCAGCTTTGGGGGCCCCTCCTACGAGCAGTACTTC. Protein product: CASSFGGPSYEQYF.

The chain couples TRBV27 to TRBJ1-5; a weak D match, TRBD1 (5 bases). Germline V gives CDR1 MNHEY, CDR2 SMNVEV (reference sequence). The ends were cut back, 2 bases at V and 4 bases at J, with 15 bases in the middle. CDR3 length: 16 residues. The CDR3 region has the DNA TGTGCCAGCAGTTTAGGGCCGACAGTAGGTAATCAGCCCCAGCATTTT. It encodes CASSLGPTVGNQPQHF.

The V gene is TRBV1, the J gene TRBJ2-5; the table names TRBD2, a call not compared with the DNA. Matching the DNA end better, TRBJ2-7 makes the J call doubtful. TRBV1 is classified as a pseudogene. The CDR3 extends over 15 amino acids. As DNA, the CDR3 is TGCACCAGCAGCCGTTCGCCGGAGGTTACCTACGAGCAGTACTTC. Its translation is CTSSRSPEVTYEQYF.

This chain connects TRBV7-8 to TRBJ2-7; 8 positions agree with TRBD1. This CDR3 region has 16 residues. V lost 0 bases to trimming and J lost 3 bases; unmatched junction nucleotides: 7. Germline CDR1 reads SGHVS; CDR2 reads FQNEAQ. CDR3 sequence reads: CASSLALAGGHYEQYF. The CDR3 DNA is TGTGCCAGCAGCTTAGCGCTGGCAGGGGGCCACTACGAGCAGTACTTC.

V is TRBV6-1 and J is TRBJ2-7, with TRBD1 identical over 10 bases. The CDR3 extends over 15 amino acids. The ends lost 1 base at V and 3 bases at J; junction bases unmatched: 3. Germline V gene data show CDR1 as MNHNS and CDR2 as SASEGT. DNA of the CDR3: TGTGCCAGCAGTGAAGGTGGGGACAGGGGCTACGAGCAGTACTTC. As protein: CASSEGGDRGYEQYF.

The chain combines TRBV7-8 with TRBJ2-7, with TRBD2 as a possible D gene (5 bases). Germline assignment: CDR1 SGHVS and CDR2 FQNEAQ. The ends were cut back, 4 bases at V and 5 bases at J, with 15 bases in the middle. This CDR3 is 14 amino acids long. The chain's CDR3 is CASSSLGDPDEQYF. The CDR3 DNA is TGTGCCAGCAGCTCCCTCGGGGATCCTGACGAGCAGTACTTC. The full variable domain, rest sourced from reference TRBV7-8 and TRBJ2-7, is GAGVSQSPRYKVAKRGQDVALRCDPISGHVSLFWYQQALGQGPEFLTYFQNEAQLDKSGLPSDRFFAERPEGSVSTLKIQRTQQEDSAVYLCASSSLGDPDEQYFGPGTRLTVT.

The chain links TRBV6-6 to TRBJ2-3; 9 positions match TRBD1. The germline V gene has CDR1 MNHNY and CDR2 SVGAGI (reference sequence). With V trimmed by 0 bases and J by 4 bases, 5 bases remained unmatched. The CDR3 spans 16 residues. Written as DNA, the CDR3 is TGTGCCAGCAGTTACTCGGGGACAGGGTTTTCAGATACGCAGTATTTT. Its translation: CASSYSGTGFSDTQYF.